The 20 T cell receptor beta chains below were found in one sample sequenced in a study of T-cell memory formation after mild COVID-19. TCRdb ran MiXCR on the 5' RACE reads and lists one entry per CDR3 protein. Among some 450,000 distinct CDR3 sequences listed, around 20% were seen once. The sequencing input was PBMCs or a T cell subset sorted from them (not recorded which). The receptors stem from an adult woman who had mild COVID-19 (a few samples of this study predate the infection). Cell type and time point are not known.

This clonotype has just a few counts. The rearrangement joins TRBV6-2 or TRBV6-3 to TRBJ2-7; D might be TRBD1 (5 bases). There are 17 residues in the CDR3. Trimming cost V 8 bases and J 0 bases, with 23 bases left between them. Germline lookup yields CDR1 MNHEY and CDR2 SVGEGT. The CDR3 protein is CASLRAGIGISSYEQYF. In DNA form, the CDR3 reads TGTGCCAGCCTACGCGCAGGGATAGGCATAAGCTCCTACGAGCAGTACTTC.

In this sample, this clonotype turned up a few times. The V gene is TRBV12-3 or TRBV12-4, the J gene TRBJ1-2; 9 nucleotides match TRBD1. With V trimmed by 4 bases and J by 2 bases, 8 bases remained unmatched. The CDR3 has 16 residues. The CDR3 region is CASSSHRGRRNYGYTF. CDR3 in DNA: TGTGCCAGCAGTTCCCACAGGGGGCGACGGAACTATGGCTACACCTTC.

This clonotype came up a few times. V usage is TRBV7-9 and J usage is TRBJ2-3; D is ambiguous. V was trimmed by 5 bases and J by 4 bases, leaving 16 bases between them. The germline CDR1 and CDR2 sequences are SEHNR and FQNEAQ (reference sequence). This CDR3 is 15 amino acids long. CDR3 in amino acids: CASSPVLGRADTQYF. The CDR3 DNA is TGTGCCAGCAGCCCAGTTCTTGGCAGAGCAGATACGCAGTATTTT. Variable domain in full (rest from reference TRBV7-9 and TRBJ2-3): DTGVSQNPRHKITKRGQNVTFRCDPISEHNRLYWYRQTLGQGPEFLTYFQNEAQLEKSRLLSDRFSAERPKGSFSTLEIQRTEQGDSAMYLCASSPVLGRADTQYFGPGTRLTVL.

This clonotype was found a few times. The chain couples TRBV5-1 to TRBJ2-1, with D perhaps TRBD2 (5 bases). Germline CDR1 and CDR2: SGHRS and YFSETQ. The ends were cut back, 4 bases at V and 0 bases at J, with 11 bases in the middle. The CDR3 is made up of 15 amino acids. In DNA, the CDR3 is TGCGCCAGCAGCCTGGCGGAGGCCTCCTACAATGAGCAGTTCTTC. Amino acids: CASSLAEASYNEQFF.

The V gene is TRBV29-1, the J gene TRBJ1-2; TRBD1 might be the D (5 bases). Germline loops: CDR1 SQVTM, CDR2 ANQGSEA. Deletions cut 0 bases from V and 8 bases from J, with 19 bases between. This CDR3 region has 15 residues. The CDR3 DNA follows: TGCAGCGTTGAAGAGAGCGGTAGGAGGGGCTACGGCTACACCTTC. Translated, it gives CSVEESGRRGYGYTF.

This clonotype appeared a few times. The J gene is TRBJ2-1, the V gene TRBV27; perhaps TRBD1 as D (5 bases). Germline values: CDR1 MNHEY, CDR2 SMNVEV (reference sequence). This CDR3 region has 16 residues. Trimming stripped 5 bases from V and 4 bases from J, with 18 bases between. The CDR3: CASSTGRSRTYNEQFF. CDR3 DNA: TGTGCCAGCAGTACAGGCCGTAGCCGCACATACAATGAGCAGTTCTTC.

The chain carries TRBV7-6 and TRBJ2-1, with a possible D match to TRBD1 (6 bases). CDR1 and CDR2 (germline): SGHVS, FNYEAQ. The CDR3 contains 17 residues. Trimming took 8 bases from V and 2 from J, leaving 22 bases between them. The CDR3 here is CASSEGRGTLTYNEQFF. DNA for the CDR3: TGTGCCAGCTCAGAAGGAAGAGGGACACTTACCTACAATGAGCAGTTCTTC.

Only a few counts were recorded for this clonotype. The J gene is TRBJ1-2, the V gene TRBV9; perhaps TRBD1 as D (5 bases). Germline V gene sequence: CDR1 SGDLS, CDR2 YYNGEE. The CDR3 loop spans 15 amino acids. Trimming took 0 bases from V and 4 from J, leaving 13 bases between them. The CDR3 region is CASSVGVEGIYGYTF. CDR3 nucleotide sequence: TGTGCCAGCAGCGTAGGGGTGGAGGGGATCTATGGCTACACCTTC. Looking up the rest from reference TRBV9 and TRBJ1-2 gives the full variable domain: DSGVTQTPKHLITATGQRVTLRCSPRSGDLSVYWYQQSLDQGLQFLIQYYNGEERAKGNILERFSAQQFPDLHSELNLSSLELGDSALYFCASSVGVEGIYGYTFGSGTRLTVV.

This clonotype was detected only a few times. The rearrangement joins TRBV20-1 to TRBJ2-6, with D hard to call. V dropped 4 bases and J dropped 0 bases, with 7 bases sitting between them. Germline-derived CDR1 and CDR2 are DFQATT and SNEGSKA (reference sequence). CDR3 length equals 14 residues. The CDR3 reads CSATGDSGANVLTF. CDR3 coding DNA: TGCAGTGCTACAGGTGACTCTGGGGCCAACGTCCTGACTTTC.

DNA for the CDR3: TGTGCCAGCGGAAGTAGCGGGGGGCCCCACTCTGGGGCCAACGTCCTGACTTTC. Encoded protein: CASGSSGGPHSGANVLTF. V gene TRBV25-1 combines with J gene TRBJ2-6, with 10 bases aligning to TRBD2. Per the germline V gene, CDR1 is MGHDK and CDR2 is SYGVNS. V was pared by 8 bases and J by 0 bases, with 10 bases of the junction left unmatched. This CDR3 comprises 18 residues.

The chain has TRBV4-2 and TRBJ2-1; 11 bases match TRBD2. Per germline, CDR1 LGHNA and CDR2 YNFKEQ. V dropped 0 bases and J dropped 8; count of bases not matched to a gene: 6. This CDR3 is built from 16 residues. The CDR3: CASSQEASGRSDEQFF. DNA of the CDR3: TGTGCCAGCAGCCAAGAGGCTAGCGGGAGGTCCGATGAGCAGTTCTTC.

This clonotype was counted at least ten times. The rearrangement links TRBV5-5 to TRBJ2-7; tentative D call: TRBD1 (5 bases). Germline CDR1 is SGHKS and CDR2 is YYEKEE (reference sequence). This CDR3 has 15 residues. V gave up 4 bases and J gave up 6 bases, with 20 bases separating them. The CDR3 region is CASSHDDSSGREQYF. In nucleotides, the CDR3 is TGTGCCAGCAGCCACGACGACAGCTCCGGGCGCGAGCAGTACTTC.

This clonotype was observed a few times. The chain links TRBV28 to TRBJ2-7; D tentatively reads TRBD1 or TRBD2 (5 bases each). CDR1 and CDR2 from the germline V gene are MDHEN and SYDVKM. CDR3 length: 16 residues. V lost 6 bases and J lost 3, with 21 bases in between. The CDR3 sequence is CASSYLLGGNGYEQYF. The CDR3 DNA reads as TGTGCCAGCAGCTACCTACTTGGGGGAAACGGCTACGAGCAGTACTTC.

This clonotype showed up just a few times. The chain has TRBV4-1 and TRBJ2-3, with 10 bases that match TRBD2. V was pared by 7 bases and J by 2 bases, with 6 bases of the junction left unmatched. Per the germline V gene, CDR1 is MGHRA and CDR2 is YSYEKL. The CDR3 extends over 15 amino acids. The chain's CDR3 is CASTRLAGSTDTQYF. The CDR3 DNA follows: TGCGCCAGCACCCGACTAGCGGGCTCCACAGATACGCAGTATTTT.

The rearrangement links TRBV15 to TRBJ2-1; 12 bases are shared with TRBD1. Looked up from germline, CDR1 is LNHNV and CDR2 is YYDKDF (reference sequence). V shed 0 bases, J shed 10 bases, and the junction held 7 bases outside the gene matches. This CDR3 is 16 amino acids long. CDR3 protein: CATSRDGDRGLREQFF. CDR3 coding DNA: TGTGCCACCAGCAGAGACGGGGACAGGGGGCTTAGGGAGCAGTTCTTC.

The chain is built from TRBV15 and TRBJ2-3; no clear D gene. Between the trimmed V and J ends, which lost 5 bases and 5 bases, there was a span of 8 bases. The germline CDR1 and CDR2 sequences are LNHNV and YYDKDF (reference sequence). The length of the CDR3 is 12 residues. CDR3 bases: TGTGCCACCAGCCAGCACGGAGATACGCAGTATTTT. Its protein is CATSQHGDTQYF.

This clonotype was observed a handful of times. The CDR3 DNA is TGTGCCTGGTGGGGCCCCTCTGGAAACACCATATATTTT. Translation gives CAWWGPSGNTIYF. The V and J genes are TRBV30 and TRBJ1-3, with D possibly matching TRBD1 (5 bases). Germline CDR1 GTSNPN, CDR2 SVGIG (reference sequence). The V end lost 5 bases, the J end lost 0 bases, and 8 bases lay between the germline ends. This CDR3 is built from 13 residues. Using reference TRBV30 and TRBJ1-3 for the parts outside the CDR3, the full variable domain is SQTIHQWPATLVQPVGSPLSLECTVEGTSNPNLYWYRQAAGRGLQLLFYSVGIGQISSEVPQNLSASRPQDRQFILSSKKLLLSDSGFYLCAWWGPSGNTIYFGEGSWLTVV.

This chain connects TRBV7-9 to TRBJ1-1; D remains unclear. Germline V gene sequence: CDR1 SEHNR, CDR2 FQNEAQ (reference sequence). This CDR3 is 12 amino acids long. Trimming removed 2 bases at V and 4 bases at J, with 5 bases between. The CDR3 DNA follows: TGTGCCAGCAGCTTAACAATCACTGAAGCTTTCTTT. Residues: CASSLTITEAFF.

This clonotype came up many times. The rearrangement uses TRBV6-5 and TRBJ2-7, with 9 bases matching TRBD1. After removal of 5 bases from V and 4 bases from J, the junction contained 3 bases not matched to a gene. CDR3 length: 13 residues. Germline loops: CDR1 MNHEY, CDR2 SVGAGI. The CDR3 region has the DNA TGTGCCAGCAGTCGGACAGGGGCTTACGAGCAGTACTTC. The encoded protein is CASSRTGAYEQYF.

This clonotype came up a few times. The rearrangement links TRBV20-1 to TRBJ2-7; 10 nucleotides agree with TRBD1. The CDR3 contains 16 residues. V was pared by 3 bases and J by 4 bases, with 12 bases of the junction left unmatched. CDR1 is DFQATT, CDR2 SNEGSKA, per germline (reference sequence). In DNA form, the CDR3 reads TGCAGTGCTAGCGTCCCGGGACAGGGGCCGAGGTACGAGCAGTACTTC. Protein: CSASVPGQGPRYEQYF.